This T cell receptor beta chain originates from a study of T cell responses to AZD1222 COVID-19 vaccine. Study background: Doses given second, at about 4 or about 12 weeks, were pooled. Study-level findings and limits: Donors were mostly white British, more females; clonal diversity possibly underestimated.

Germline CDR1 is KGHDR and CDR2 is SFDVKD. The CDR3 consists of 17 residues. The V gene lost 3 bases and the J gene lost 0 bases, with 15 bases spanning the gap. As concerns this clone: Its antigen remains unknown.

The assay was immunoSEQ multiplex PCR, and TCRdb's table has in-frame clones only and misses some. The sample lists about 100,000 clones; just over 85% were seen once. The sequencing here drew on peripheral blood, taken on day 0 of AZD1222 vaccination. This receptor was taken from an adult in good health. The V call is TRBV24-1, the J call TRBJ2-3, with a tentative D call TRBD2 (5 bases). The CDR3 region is CATSDRRDPSSTDTQYF. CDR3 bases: TGTGCCACCAGTGATCGCCGGGATCCTTCTAGCACAGATACGCAGTATTTT.